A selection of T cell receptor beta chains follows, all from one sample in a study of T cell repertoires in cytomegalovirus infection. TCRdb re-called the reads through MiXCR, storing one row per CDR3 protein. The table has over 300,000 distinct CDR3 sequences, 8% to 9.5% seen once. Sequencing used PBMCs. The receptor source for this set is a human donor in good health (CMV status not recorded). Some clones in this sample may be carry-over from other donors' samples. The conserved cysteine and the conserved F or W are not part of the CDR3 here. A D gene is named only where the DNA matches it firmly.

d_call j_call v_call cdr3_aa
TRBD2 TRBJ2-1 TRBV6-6 ASHLGGAYNEQF
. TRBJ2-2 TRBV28 ASGLAQHGELF
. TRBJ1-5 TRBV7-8 ASSFRGFDDFSQPQH
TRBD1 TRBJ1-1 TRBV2 ASRGMTGRAEAF
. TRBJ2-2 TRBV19 ASSPSGPTGELF
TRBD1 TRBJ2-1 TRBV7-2 ASRGQNNFRNEQF
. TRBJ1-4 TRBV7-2 ASSLAVDEKLF
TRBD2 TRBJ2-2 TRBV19 ASRPGLAIGELF
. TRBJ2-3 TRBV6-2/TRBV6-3 ASARGFPFTDTQY
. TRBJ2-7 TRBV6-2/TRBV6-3 ANTGGREDYEQY
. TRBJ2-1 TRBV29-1 SVPRGAENYNEQF
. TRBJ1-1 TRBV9 ASSPTLGPNTEAF
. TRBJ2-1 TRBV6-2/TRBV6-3 ASSYRGHNEQF
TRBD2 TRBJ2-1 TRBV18 ASSPLPRGLAGGTNEQF
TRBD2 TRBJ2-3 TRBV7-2 ASSLIGGASTDTQY
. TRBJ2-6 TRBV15 ATSRVGVSGGANVLT
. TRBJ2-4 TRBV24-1 ATSGGDIQY
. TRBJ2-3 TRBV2 ASSSGLSRGTDTQY
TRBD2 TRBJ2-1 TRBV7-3 ASRRDAGAYNEQF
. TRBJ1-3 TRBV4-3 AEGGYPSGNTIY